Listed below are T cell receptor beta chains from one sample, sequenced in a study of T cells in Graves' hyperthyroidism and ophthalmopathy. TCRdb independently ran MiXCR on the multiplex PCR reads; one entry per CDR3 protein. Counted here are 270,000 or so distinct CDR3 sequences, less than 30% occurring once; the ten biggest clones make up approximately 30%. The specimen sequenced was blood. All receptors come from a man between 35 and 55 years old with Graves' hyperthyroidism that later progressed to Graves' ophthalmopathy. Both conserved end residues are part of each CDR3. The D gene is left open where the match is weak. The size entry is marked missing in some rows and otherwise reads once, few, many or a size class.

V	J	D	size	DNA	CDR3
TRBV20-1	TRBJ2-7	.	many	TGCAGTGCTAGTGGTAACCAAGGTGACGAGCAGTACTTC	CSASGNQGDEQYF
TRBV7-2	TRBJ1-3	.	.	TGTGCCAGCAGCTTAGGGGGGCCTGGAAACACCATATATTTT	CASSLGGPGNTIYF
TRBV2	TRBJ2-2	TRBD2	many	TGTGCCAGCTGCCTAAGAGCGGGAGAGACCGGGGAGCTGTTTTTT	CASCLRAGETGELFF
TRBV20-1	TRBJ2-7	.	many	TGCAGTGCTAGAGACGACTACGAGCAGTACTTC	CSARDDYEQYF
TRBV6-5	TRBJ1-2	TRBD1	many	TGTGCCAGCAGTTACTCGACAGGGGTTAATGGCTACACCTTC	CASSYSTGVNGYTF
TRBV19	TRBJ2-7	.	many	TGTGCCACAAAGGACAGTCCTATTACCTACGAGCAGTACTTC	CATKDSPITYEQYF
TRBV6-2/TRBV6-3	TRBJ2-7	TRBD2	many	TGTGCCAGCGCGCGGGGGGCAGTCTACGAGCAGTACTTC	CASARGAVYEQYF
TRBV10-3	TRBJ1-1	.	many	TGTGCCATCAGTGGATCGGGAATAGAAGCTTTCTTT	CAISGSGIEAFF
TRBV29-1	TRBJ1-5	.	many	TGCAGCGTTGGTGCGGGTGATCAGCCCCAGCATTTT	CSVGAGDQPQHF
TRBV14	TRBJ2-5	.	many	TGTGCCAGCAGCCAAGATGTCATGGGGTCAACTCAAGAGACCCAGTACTTC	CASSQDVMGSTQETQYF
TRBV9	TRBJ1-5	.	many	TGTGCCAGCGGTCTCGGGGGTGACAGCAATCAGCCCCAGCATTTT	CASGLGGDSNQPQHF
TRBV12-3/TRBV12-4	TRBJ2-5	.	.	TGTGCCAGCAGTTTAAAGGCACGGGAGACCCAGTACTTC	CASSLKARETQYF
TRBV13	TRBJ2-7	.	many	TGTGCCAGCAGCTTAGAAAGAAAGGCCTACGAGCAGTACTTC	CASSLERKAYEQYF
TRBV7-3	TRBJ2-5	.	few	TGTGCCAGCAGCCTTACTAGCTGGGAGACCCAGTACTTC	CASSLTSWETQYF
TRBV6-1	TRBJ2-7	TRBD2	many	TGTGCCAGCAGGGGACTAGCGAGCTCCTACGAGCAGTACTTC	CASRGLASSYEQYF
TRBV6-2/TRBV6-3	TRBJ1-2	.	.	TGTGCCAGCAACGGGGGCAGCGTCTATGGCTACACCTTC	CASNGGSVYGYTF
TRBV10-3	TRBJ1-5	TRBD1	many	TGTGCCATCAGTGCGGGGATACAGGGGGCGTTCAATCAGCCCCAGCATTTT	CAISAGIQGAFNQPQHF
TRBV5-1	TRBJ2-7	TRBD2	many	TGCGCCAGCAGCTTGACTAGCGGGAGCATTGAGCAGTACTTC	CASSLTSGSIEQYF
TRBV12-5	TRBJ2-7	.	.	TGTGCTAGTGGTTTGGTACCCGGACACGAGGAAGAGCAGTACTTC	CASGLVPGHEEEQYF
TRBV6-5	TRBJ2-7	TRBD1	many	TGTGCCAGCAATCCACAGGGGGCTAGGAGCTCCTACGAGCAGTACTTC	CASNPQGARSSYEQYF
TRBV29-1	TRBJ2-7	.	many	TGCAGCGTTGAAGGGGGGGACGGAGCTCACTACGAGCAGTACTTC	CSVEGGDGAHYEQYF
TRBV28	TRBJ1-3	.	many	TGTGCCAGCAGTTTGGGGTTGGGTACAGGGTTTGGAAACACCATATATTTT	CASSLGLGTGFGNTIYF
TRBV6-5	TRBJ2-5	.	many	TGTGCCAGCAGTTACGGAAGGAGTTGGGTAGAGACCCAGTACTTC	CASSYGRSWVETQYF
TRBV2	TRBJ2-5	TRBD2	.	TGTGCCAGCAGTGAAGCGCTTAGGGCTAGCGGGCAAGAGACCCAGTACTTC	CASSEALRASGQETQYF
TRBV6-4	TRBJ2-5	.	.	TGTGCCAGCAGTGACTATCTTATGCGAGAGACCCAGTACTTC	CASSDYLMRETQYF
TRBV11-2	TRBJ2-7	.	.	TGTGCCAGCAGCCCCCATGGTGGTTCGGTGGGCTACGAGCAGTACTTC	CASSPHGGSVGYEQYF
TRBV2	TRBJ2-7	TRBD1	many	TGTGCCAGCACCGGTGGGGACAGGGCCTACGAGCAGTACTTC	CASTGGDRAYEQYF